The source of this T cell receptor (beta chain) is a study of blood T cell repertoires in COVID-19. Turning to the study itself: From T cells, B-cell-depleted T cells, or PBMCs came the material, which was cDNA or gDNA.

The V gene's germline CDR1 is SNHLY and CDR2 FYNNEI. This CDR3 is built from 15 residues. V dropped 0 bases and J dropped 3 bases, with 12 bases sitting between them. The data were produced by immunoSEQ multiplex PCR, yet TCRdb's version contains in-frame clones alone and is incomplete. The sample lists under 250,000 clones, 65% to 85% occurring once. This TCR was sampled from a middle-aged man with active or convalescent COVID-19. This sequence joins TRBV2 and TRBJ2-7; the D gene is possibly TRBD1 (5 bases). The sequenced material came from peripheral blood. The CDR3 nucleotides are TGTGCCAGCAGTGAAGCTTCAGGGCTTCTCTACGAGCAGTACTTC. Encoded protein: CASSEASGLLYEQYF.